Presented here are 17 T cell receptor beta chains from one specimen sequenced in a study of blood T cell repertoires in COVID-19. Data came from immunoSEQ multiplex PCR; TCRdb stores just in-frame clones and leaves some out. The table lists 200,000 to 250,000 clones, about 82% of them singletons. The sample was PBMCs or T cells enriched from blood (not recorded which). The source of these receptors is a woman aged 50 to 60 who had recovered from COVID-19.

This chain joins TRBV4-3 and TRBJ1-5; 7 nucleotides line up with TRBD1. Germline assignment: CDR1 LGHNA and CDR2 YSLEER. The ends lost 2 bases at V and 2 bases at J; junction bases unmatched: 6. The CDR3 runs to 16 residues. The CDR3 nucleotides read TGCGCCAGCAGCCAATCGAGACAGGGAGGCAATCAGCCCCAGCATTTT. Translated: CASSQSRQGGNQPQHF.

This clone was recorded at least ten times. The chain links TRBV27 to TRBJ2-3, with a tentative D call TRBD2 (5 bases). V lost 4 bases and J lost 1, with 9 bases in between. Per germline, CDR1 MNHEY and CDR2 SMNVEV (reference sequence). There are 14 residues in the CDR3. This CDR3 reads CASSSSAGTDTQYF. CDR3 sequence (DNA): TGTGCCAGCAGTTCATCAGCGGGCACAGATACGCAGTATTTT.

V gene TRBV5-1 combines with J gene TRBJ1-1; 7 nucleotides match TRBD1. V trimming: 4 bases; J trimming: 0 bases; junction bases outside the gene matches: 6. CDR3 length equals 15 residues. The V gene's germline CDR1 is SGHRS and CDR2 YFSETQ. CDR3 nucleotides: TGCGCCAGCAGCCCGACAGGGAGGATGAACACTGAAGCTTTCTTT. This translates into CASSPTGRMNTEAFF. Combining the CDR3 with reference TRBV5-1 and TRBJ1-1 gives the whole variable domain KAGVTQTPRYLIKTRGQQVTLSCSPISGHRSVSWYQQTPGQGLQFLFEYFSETQRNKGNFPGRFSGRQFSNSRSEMNVSTLELGDSALYLCASSPTGRMNTEAFFGQGTRLTVV.

The rearrangement uses TRBV30 and TRBJ2-2; 10 bases are shared with TRBD2. The CDR3 is 15 amino acids. Per germline, CDR1 GTSNPN and CDR2 SVGIG (reference sequence). With V trimmed by 3 bases and J by 6 bases, 7 bases remained unmatched. The CDR3: CAWRRAGGPPGELFF. The CDR3 bases are TGTGCCTGGAGAAGAGCGGGAGGGCCACCCGGGGAGCTGTTTTTT.

The table lists this clone with a count of one. This sequence joins TRBV5-1 and TRBJ2-1; 7 nucleotides agree with TRBD1. V shed 3 bases, J shed 0 bases, and the junction held 3 bases outside the gene matches. This CDR3 contains 15 residues. The germline CDR1 and CDR2 sequences are SGHRS and YFSETQ. This CDR3 reads CASSSGTVSYNEQFF. The CDR3 region has the DNA TGCGCCAGCAGCTCCGGGACAGTCTCCTACAATGAGCAGTTCTTC.

The chain links TRBV7-3 to TRBJ1-2; TRBD1 matches at 7 bases. Losses at the gene ends were 6 bases for V and 8 bases for J; bases not matched to a gene: 9. The CDR3 runs to 13 residues. Germline CDR1 SGHTA, CDR2 FQGTGA. CDR3 bases: TGTGCCAGCAGTCTCCCAGGGGGGAGGGGCTACACCTTC. Protein: CASSLPGGRGYTF. Based on the CDR3 plus reference TRBV7-3 and TRBJ1-2, the full variable domain is GAGVSQTPSNKVTEKGKYVELRCDPISGHTALYWYRQSLGQGPEFLIYFQGTGAADDSGLPNDRFFAVRPEGSVSTLKIQRTERGDSAVYLCASSLPGGRGYTFGSGTRLTVV.

J is TRBJ2-6 and V is TRBV3-1 (or the pseudogene TRBV3-2); 13 positions agree with TRBD2. The germline V gene has CDR1 LGHDT and CDR2 YNNKEL (reference sequence). The CDR3 runs 17 residues. V dropped 4 bases and J dropped 2; count of bases not matched to a gene: 2. The CDR3 DNA is TGTGCCAGCAGCCTCGGGACTAGCGGGACTGGGGCCAACGTCCTGACTTTC. It encodes CASSLGTSGTGANVLTF.

This chain joins TRBV29-1 and TRBJ2-2; 10 bases match TRBD1. V shed 4 bases and J 6 bases; nucleotides not matched to a gene: 11. CDR1 and CDR2 (germline): SQVTM, ANQGSEA. The CDR3 is 16 amino acids. The CDR3 DNA is TGCAGCGTTGCGGGGAGGACAGGGGGACTCCCCGGGGAGCTGTTTTTT. Amino acids: CSVAGRTGGLPGELFF.

The chain uses TRBV5-6 and TRBJ1-2; 7 bases agree with TRBD1. CDR3 length: 17 residues. Trimming removed 4 bases from V and 2 bases from J; junction bases left unmatched: 14. Germline CDR1 SGHDT, CDR2 YYEEEE. The CDR3 sequence: CASSARGRGGSNYGYTF. For the CDR3, the DNA is TGTGCCAGCAGCGCCCGAGGGAGAGGGGGCTCGAACTATGGCTACACCTTC.

The CDR3 nucleotides are TGTGCCAGCAGCCGACTAAATGGACTTGAAGAGACCCAGTACTTC. Encoded protein: CASSRLNGLEETQYF. The chain carries TRBV5-4 and TRBJ2-5; a weak D match, TRBD2 (5 bases). The CDR3 is made up of 15 amino acids. Germline V gene sequence: CDR1 SGHNT, CDR2 YYREEE (reference sequence). V gave up 4 bases and J gave up 3 bases, with 16 bases separating them.

The chain combines TRBV29-1 with TRBJ1-2; D gene uncertain. The CDR3 sequence is 14 residues long. Trimming stripped 0 bases from V and 7 bases from J, with 15 bases between. Germline CDR1 is SQVTM and CDR2 is ANQGSEA. DNA for the CDR3: TGCAGCGTTGAAGATACCGGGGAAAGCCGTGGCTACACCTTC. Protein sequence: CSVEDTGESRGYTF.

The chain employs TRBV28 and TRBJ1-5; TRBD1 might be the D (6 bases). CDR1 is MDHEN, CDR2 SYDVKM, per germline. Trimming stripped 8 bases from V and 2 bases from J, with 13 bases between. The CDR3 totals 14 residues. The DNA of the CDR3 is TGTGCCAGCCTGGACAGAAAGGGCAATCAGCCCCAGCATTTT. It specifies CASLDRKGNQPQHF. Full variable domain (outside the CDR3, taken from reference TRBV28 and TRBJ1-5): DVKVTQSSRYLVKRTGEKVFLECVQDMDHENMFWYRQDPGLGLRLIYFSYDVKMKEKGDIPEGYSVSREKKERFSLILESASTNQTSMYLCASLDRKGNQPQHFGDGTRLSIL.

CDR3 bases: TGCAGTGCTAGTCCGGACAGGGACTCACCCCTCCACTTT. Its protein product is CSASPDRDSPLHF. This sequence joins TRBV20-1 and TRBJ1-6; 8 bases line up with TRBD1. This CDR3 contains 13 residues. Germline lookup yields CDR1 DFQATT and CDR2 SNEGSKA (reference sequence). V dropped 3 bases and J dropped 10; count of bases not matched to a gene: 5.

In this sample, this clone turned up a few times. V usage is TRBV7-9 and J usage is TRBJ1-1, with D hard to call. CDR3 size: 14 residues. Germline lookup yields CDR1 SEHNR and CDR2 FQNEAQ (reference sequence). Trimming took 3 bases from V and 0 from J, leaving 8 bases between them. CDR3 in amino acids: CASSFPNLNTEAFF. The CDR3 DNA follows: TGTGCCAGCAGCTTTCCCAATTTGAACACTGAAGCTTTCTTT.

This chain connects TRBV9 to TRBJ2-2; 10 nucleotides match TRBD1. The CDR3 spans 15 residues. V shed 4 bases, J shed 6 bases, and the junction held 6 bases outside the gene matches. CDR1 and CDR2 (germline): SGDLS, YYNGEE. The CDR3 reads CASSLRGQGSGELFF. DNA of the CDR3: TGTGCCAGCAGCCTCCGGGGACAGGGGTCCGGGGAGCTGTTTTTT. The full variable domain, completed using reference TRBV9 and TRBJ2-2, is DSGVTQTPKHLITATGQRVTLRCSPRSGDLSVYWYQQSLDQGLQFLIQYYNGEERAKGNILERFSAQQFPDLHSELNLSSLELGDSALYFCASSLRGQGSGELFFGEGSRLTVL.

This chain uses TRBV29-1 with TRBJ1-1; D remains unclear. The length of the CDR3 is 11 residues. Germline V gene lookup returns CDR1 SQVTM and CDR2 ANQGSEA. V was clipped by 4 bases and J by 8 bases, with 11 bases between them. DNA of the CDR3: TGCAGCGTTGTAGGAGGGTTGGAAGCTTTCTTT. Residues: CSVVGGLEAFF.

This chain connects TRBV4-2 to TRBJ2-1; the D gene is possibly TRBD2 (6 bases). The V and J ends lost 4 bases and 0 bases respectively, with 16 bases between them. The germline V gene encodes CDR1 LGHNA and CDR2 YNFKEQ. CDR3 length: 17 residues. CDR3 in DNA: TGTGCCAGCAGCCGGGACTTAGCCCGCAGCTCCTACAATGAGCAGTTCTTC. This encodes CASSRDLARSSYNEQFF.